This T cell receptor beta chain emerged from a study of blood T cell repertoires in COVID-19. The CDR3 runs 14 residues. Germline assignment: CDR1 MGHDK and CDR2 SYGVNS. V shed 3 bases, J shed 4 bases, and the junction held 6 bases outside the gene matches. Authors' processing steps: Estimation of nucleated cell counts relied on the amplification of reference gene primers. Produced via immunoSEQ multiplex PCR; TCRdb's table is partial and in-frame only. V and J calls and clone size are as listed in that table; D and trimming were resolved from the DNA. Of some 300,000 clones listed, 88% were seen once; the top ten hold around 1%.

The V gene is TRBV25-1, the J gene TRBJ2-7, with 7 bases fitting TRBD1. This clonotype originated in a woman in her thirties who had recovered from COVID-19. The sample was PBMCs or T cells enriched from blood (not recorded which). Here the CDR3 reads CASSDRQGRYEQYF. In DNA form, the CDR3 reads TGTGCCAGCAGTGACCGACAGGGAAGGTACGAGCAGTACTTC.